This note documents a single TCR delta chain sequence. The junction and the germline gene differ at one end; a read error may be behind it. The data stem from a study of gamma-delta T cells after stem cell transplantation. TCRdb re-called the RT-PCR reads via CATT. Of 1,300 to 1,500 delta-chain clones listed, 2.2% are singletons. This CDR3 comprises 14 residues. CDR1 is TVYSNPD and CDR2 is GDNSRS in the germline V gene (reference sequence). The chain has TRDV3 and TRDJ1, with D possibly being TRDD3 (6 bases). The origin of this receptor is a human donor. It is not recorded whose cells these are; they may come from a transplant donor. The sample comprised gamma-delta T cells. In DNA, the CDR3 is TGTGCCTTTTATCACGGGGGAGAAAACGATAAAATCATCTTT. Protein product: CAFYHGGENDKIIF.